This TCR beta chain was sequenced during a study of blood T cell repertoires in COVID-19. Turning to the study itself: COVID-19 samples collected from the United States, Italy and Spain covered acute and convalescent phases.

V was pared by 5 bases and J by 1 base, with 18 bases of the junction left unmatched. Germline assignment: CDR1 MDHEN and CDR2 SYDVKM. The CDR3 spans 21 residues. Assay: immunoSEQ multiplex PCR; the TCRdb copy retains only in-frame clones and omits some. Among 55,000 to 85,000 clones, approximately 83% were seen once, and the ten largest hold approximately 12%. The specimen was peripheral blood. The chain employs TRBV28 and TRBJ2-2; TRBD2 matches 11 bases. The source of this sequence is a human donor in a cohort sampled during active COVID-19. This CDR3 reads CASSPTTPRTSGPKNTGELFF. The CDR3 DNA is TGTGCCAGCAGTCCGACGACGCCAAGGACTAGCGGGCCGAAGAACACCGGGGAGCTGTTTTTT.